This T cell receptor beta chain was identified in a study of blood T cell repertoires in COVID-19. Across the whole study: Collection of acute and convalescent COVID-19 samples took place in the United States, Italy and Spain. In each case, the material was cDNA or gDNA derived from T cells, B-cell-depleted T cells, or PBMCs.

This CDR3 has 15 residues. V dropped 4 bases and J dropped 6; count of bases not matched to a gene: 9. Germline lookup yields CDR1 KGHDR and CDR2 SFDVKD. In the original processing: Amplification of reference gene primers was used by the study to estimate nucleated cell counts. Sequenced by immunoSEQ multiplex PCR; TCRdb stores in-frame clones only, minus some. Clonal size and the V and J genes are those of that table, whereas D and trimming came from the DNA. The sample includes 60,000 or so clones, 74% of them seen just once. The sequencing input was peripheral blood. The clonotype was recovered from an elderly woman with acute or convalescent COVID-19. V and J are TRBV24-1 and TRBJ1-2; 8 nucleotides align to TRBD1. The CDR3 sequence is CATSDADRGSNGYTF. The CDR3 DNA sequence: TGTGCCACCAGTGACGCTGACAGGGGATCGAATGGCTACACCTTC.